These 6 T cell receptor beta chains came from one sample sequenced in a study of tumor and adjacent non-tumor tissue in lung cancer. The template was RNA from unsorted bulk tissue. TCRbeta libraries were built with three rounds of nested PCR, modified from ARM-PCR. MiXCR, applied by TCRdb to the multiplex PCR reads, yields one record per CDR3 protein. In the table there are 65,000 to 95,000 distinct CDR3 sequences, 65% to 75% of which are singletons. The sequencing input was lung tumor tissue. Receptor source: a woman aged 70 to 79 with non-small cell lung cancer.

This clonotype was detected ten times or more. CDR3 residues: CASSGSWGADTQYF. Written as DNA, the CDR3 is TGTGCCAGCAGCGGATCGTGGGGTGCAGATACGCAGTATTTT. This chain connects TRBV5-4 to TRBJ2-3, with D unclear. Trimming removed 4 bases at V and 4 bases at J, with 13 bases between. The V gene's germline CDR1 is SGHNT and CDR2 YYREEE (reference sequence). This CDR3 spans 14 amino acids.

The CDR3 loop reads CASSFLASGGEQSSTDTQYF. The CDR3 DNA reads TGTGCCAGCAGTTTTCTTGCTAGCGGGGGCGAACAATCTAGCACAGATACGCAGTATTTT. The V gene is TRBV28, the J gene TRBJ2-3, with 10 nucleotides matching TRBD2. The CDR3 extends over 20 amino acids. Trimming cost V 3 bases and J 0 bases; bases outside gene matches: 15. CDR1 MDHEN and CDR2 SYDVKM come from the germline V gene.

A single count supports this clonotype. With a much larger clone just one base away, this may be a read error. Here the CDR3 omits its conserved ending phenylalanine or tryptophan, so a read error is the likely source. The genes are TRBV7-9 and TRBJ1-5; D is ambiguous. Trimming shortened V by 2 bases and J by 2 bases, and 10 bases separated the two germline ends. The CDR3 runs 15 residues. Germline values: CDR1 SEHNR, CDR2 FQNEAQ (reference sequence). The CDR3 DNA follows: TGTGCCAGCAGCTTACAAGGTACGGGCAATCAGCCCCAGCATTTA. It yields the protein CASSLQGTGNQPQHL.

In regard to this clonotype: Mismatch with germline at one junction end may stem from a read error. The genes are TRBV28 and TRBJ1-2; 9 bases line up with TRBD1. Germline-derived CDR1 and CDR2 are MDHEN and SYDVKM. CDR3 length equals 14 residues. CDR3 loop: CAGRAGQGNYGYNF. CDR3 sequence (DNA): TGTGCCGGCAGAGCGGGACAGGGAAACTATGGCTACAACTTC.

Concerning this clonotype itself: The conserved phenylalanine or tryptophan is not found at the CDR3 terminus, so this likely reflects a read error. This rearrangement joins TRBV11-2 to TRBJ1-1; D is possibly TRBD1 (6 bases). V dropped 5 bases and J dropped 1 base, with 14 bases sitting between them. The CDR3 is 15 amino acids. From germline, CDR1 is SGHAT and CDR2 FQNNGV. CDR3 bases: TGTGCCAGCAGCCCGAGTCTGGGGGCGAACACTGAAGCTTTCTCT. Protein product: CASSPSLGANTEAFS.

The chain is built from TRBV10-3 and TRBJ1-2; TRBD1 agrees at 7 bases. Per germline, CDR1 ENHRY and CDR2 SYGVKD. CDR3 size: 14 residues. V dropped 4 bases and J dropped 3; count of bases not matched to a gene: 5. CDR3 sequence (DNA): TGTGCCATCAGTGGGTCGGGACAGTACTATGGCTACACCTTC. The encoded protein is CAISGSGQYYGYTF.